This T cell receptor (beta chain) was captured in a study of identical twins. The germline V gene encodes CDR1 DFQATT and CDR2 SNEGSKA (reference sequence). The CDR3 spans 16 residues. The ends were cut back, 6 bases at V and 2 bases at J, with 21 bases in the middle. TCRdb independently ran MiXCR on the 5' RACE reads; one entry per CDR3 protein. The sample contains a few hundred thousand distinct CDR3 sequences, roughly 10% of which appear only once. This clonotype originated in a woman aged 45-59 years in good health. Source material: naive T cells sorted from blood. The chain recombines TRBV20-1 with TRBJ2-3; D may be TRBD2 (5 bases). This chain's CDR3 is CSARPTGVLITDTQYF. CDR3 bases: TGCAGTGCGAGACCTACCGGGGTCCTTATCACAGATACGCAGTATTTT.